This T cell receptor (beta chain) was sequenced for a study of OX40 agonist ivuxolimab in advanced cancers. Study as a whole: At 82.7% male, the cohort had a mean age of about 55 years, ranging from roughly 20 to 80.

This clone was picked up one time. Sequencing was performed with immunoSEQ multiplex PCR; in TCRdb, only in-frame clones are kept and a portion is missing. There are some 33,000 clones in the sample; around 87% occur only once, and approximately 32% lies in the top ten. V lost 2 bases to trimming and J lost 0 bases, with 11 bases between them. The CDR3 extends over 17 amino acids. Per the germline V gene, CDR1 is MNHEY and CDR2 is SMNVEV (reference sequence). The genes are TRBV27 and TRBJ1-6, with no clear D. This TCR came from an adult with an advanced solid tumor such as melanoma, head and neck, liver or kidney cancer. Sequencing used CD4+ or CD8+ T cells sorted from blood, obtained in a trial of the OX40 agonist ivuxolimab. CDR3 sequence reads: CASSLRPESSYNSPLHF. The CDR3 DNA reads TGTGCCAGCAGTTTACGCCCGGAAAGCTCCTATAATTCACCCCTCCACTTT.